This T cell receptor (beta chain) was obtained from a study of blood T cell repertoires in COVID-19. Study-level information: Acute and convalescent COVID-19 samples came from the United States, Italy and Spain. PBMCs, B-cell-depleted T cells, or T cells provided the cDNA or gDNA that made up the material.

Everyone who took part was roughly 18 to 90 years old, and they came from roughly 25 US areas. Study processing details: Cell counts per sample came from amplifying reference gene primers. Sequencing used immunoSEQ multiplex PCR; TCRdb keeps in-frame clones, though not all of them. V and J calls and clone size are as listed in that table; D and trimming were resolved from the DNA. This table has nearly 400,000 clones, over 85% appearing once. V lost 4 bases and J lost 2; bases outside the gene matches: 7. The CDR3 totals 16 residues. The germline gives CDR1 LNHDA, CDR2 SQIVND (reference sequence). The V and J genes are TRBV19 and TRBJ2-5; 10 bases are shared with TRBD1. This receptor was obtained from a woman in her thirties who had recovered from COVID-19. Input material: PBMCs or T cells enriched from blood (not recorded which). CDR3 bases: TGTGCCAGTAGTAGGGCGGGGACAGGGGCTCAAGAGACCCAGTACTTC. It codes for CASSRAGTGAQETQYF.